The present T cell receptor beta chain was sequenced within a study of Graves' ophthalmopathy and Graves' hyperthyroidism (dated by TCRdb to between 2017 and 2018). With respect to the entire study: Peripheral blood was collected at initial diagnosis, prior to any treatment. The study used TCR beta repertoire signatures to distinguish Graves' ophthalmopathy from Graves' hyperthyroidism and to predict progression to ophthalmopathy. In total, 135 blood samples were TCR-sequenced: approximately 40 ophthalmopathy, approximately 75 hyperthyroidism and 17 hyperthyroidism-to-ophthalmopathy patients. To explore V-J signatures that distinguish ophthalmopathy from hyperthyroidism, a discovery set of about 99 patients was enrolled, made up of 40 to 45 with ophthalmopathy and 55 to 65 with stable hyperthyroidism. An independent validation cohort was composed of approximately 18 hyperthyroidism patients and around 16 patients who later progressed from hyperthyroidism to ophthalmopathy. T-cell repertoires of thyroid tissue and blood were compared in several hyperthyroidism patients. Following sampling, methimazole starting at 30 mg daily was administered to hyperthyroidism patients, and high-dose intravenous methylprednisolone was administered to ophthalmopathy patients. The 85 to 100 discovery patients were divided at random into training and test sets in a 7:3 ratio.

This clonotype was seen ten or more times. Its target antigen remains unknown. No quality values exist for individual bases; no much larger clone is one base distant. For repertoire sequencing, TCR beta CDR3 regions were amplified from RNA transcripts. The first round of RT-PCR was done with HTBI primers and the Qiagen OneStep RT-PCR kit, and was followed by a second round of multiplex PCR, then size selection and purification. Sequencing of the libraries was carried out on an Illumina HiSeq2000 in paired-end mode with 100 bp reads. The study's processing was this. Reads were processed with SOAPnuke, discarding reads with adapters, uncalled bases, mean Phred below 15, or no exact constant-primer or identifier match. COPE v1.2.5 was used to merge the high-quality paired reads. Each unique nucleotide sequence was treated as a clonotype, and MiTCR v1.1 was used to align the clonotypes to the IMGT TRB V, D and J references. The analysis was limited to V-J combinations with a frequency above 0.0001, which together covered just over 98% of the repertoires. For each V-J combination, a TCR clonal expansion and chaos score was defined as F50 clonal expansion divided by the chaos observed in the TCRdist matrix. Features were reduced by Welch's t-statistics and random forest to around 13 V-J combinations, which fed a naive Bayes classifier. Thyroid-blood repertoire similarity was quantified with the Morisita-Horn index. TCRdb reanalyzed the raw reads on its own, using fastp at Q25 for trimming and MiXCR for clone calling, and kept in-frame beta chains. When rows share a CDR3 protein, they turn into one entry using the most common DNA and genes. The V and J calls and clone size are TCRdb's, not the authors'. In all, the sample holds 400,000 to 450,000 distinct CDR3 sequences, and over 20% of those were seen once. Clones ranked in the top ten supply roughly 3% of the sample.

Hyperthyroidism was considered stable if no progression to ophthalmopathy occurred within 18 months of follow-up. Hyperthyroidism patients were newly diagnosed, were aged 18 to 65 years, and had a disease duration under 2 months. Patients were excluded if they had other autoimmune diseases, uncontrolled infections, pregnancy or lactation. Diagnosis relied on clinical symptoms, serum thyroxine, TRAb, thyroid ultrasound and orbital computed tomography. Ficoll-Paque density gradient centrifugation was used to isolate PBMCs from around 10 ml of fresh peripheral blood. Total RNA was extracted using Trizol reagent, and RNA quality was checked on an Agilent 2100 Bioanalyzer. The CDR3 starts with the cysteine, ends with the phenylalanine, and has 13 residues. CDR3 DNA is the only sequence kept; it has 39 bases, read in frame from the first base. Trimming takes 2 bases from V and 0 bases from J, and the germline ends sit 5 bases apart. In the germline V gene, CDR1 corresponds to MDHEN and CDR2 to SYDVKM.

The research as a whole found: The 13-signature model separated ophthalmopathy from stable hyperthyroidism with roughly 90% sensitivity and around 84% specificity in cross-validation, and 80%/75% in the test set. No statistical method was used to predetermine the sample size, and group allocation was not hidden from the investigators. Most of the expanded thyroid clonotypes with a frequency above 0.001 were also detected in blood, and it was suggested that the thyroid immune response may be reflected by blood repertoires. In validation, the model predicted ophthalmopathy progression with over 60% sensitivity and 72% to 80% specificity; roughly 12 predicted patients were CT-confirmed with GO in a median of approximately 6.2 months.

The clonotype originates from a woman between 18 and 29 years old with stable Graves' hyperthyroidism. Donor details come from another sample of the same person, matched by shared clones. Sequences were obtained from peripheral blood. Recombination joined TRBV28 with TRBJ2-7; no D gene call is confident. CDR3 reads: CASSLLGSYEQYF. The DNA reads as follows: TGTGCCAGCAGTTTACTGGGCTCCTACGAGCAGTACTTC.